This T cell receptor beta chain is drawn from a study of shared clonotypes between healthy human individuals. Here immunoSEQ multiplex PCR was the method, and the copy in TCRdb shows in-frame clones only, minus some. The table lists 2 million to 3 million clones, over 85% of them singletons. This CDR3 is 13 amino acids long. V lost 3 bases to trimming and J lost 7 bases, with 11 bases between them. CDR1 is SGHRS and CDR2 is YFSETQ in the germline V gene. Donors were Caucasian adults residing in Nashville, Tennessee, USA. The sequenced material came from naive CD4+ T cells from PBMCs. Noted subset: CD45RA+ positively selected. This TCR was recovered from a man aged 18 to 35 in good health. Some clones in this sample may be carry-over from other donors' samples. The chain recombines TRBV5-1 with TRBJ2-1; D call uncertain. The DNA for the CDR3 is TGCGCCAGCAGCTCGACGAGAGAGAATGAGCAGTTCTTC. This encodes CASSSTRENEQFF.